This TCR beta chain was sequenced in a study of blood T cell repertoires in COVID-19. Background on the study: From the United States, Italy and Spain came samples of acute and convalescent COVID-19. The analysed material was cDNA or gDNA that came from T cells, B-cell-depleted T cells, or PBMCs.

Germline values: CDR1 ENHRY, CDR2 SYGVKD. The CDR3 consists of 16 residues. Trimming at V came to 2 bases and at J to 3 bases, leaving 1 base not matched to a gene. Original data processing: Reference gene primer amplification gave nucleated cell count estimates. Clones were read by immunoSEQ multiplex PCR, and TCRdb kept only the in-frame ones, dropping some. V and J calls and clone size come straight from that table; D and trimming were deduced from the DNA. The table records more than 400,000 clones, roughly 88% of them present only once. The chain links TRBV10-3 to TRBJ2-3, with 14 bases fitting TRBD2. Sequenced input: peripheral blood. The sequence was obtained from a human donor in a cohort sampled during active COVID-19. CDR3 amino acids: CAISEGTSGSTDTQYF. The CDR3 bases are TGTGCCATCAGTGAGGGGACTAGCGGGAGTACAGATACGCAGTATTTT.